Given below is one T cell receptor (beta chain) in context. No cognate antigen has been identified for it. A much larger clone lies a single base off, so this may be a read error. The entry originates in a study of molecular identifiers for immune sequencing clone quantification (dated by TCRdb to 2017 to 2018). Background for the entire study: For a replicate experiment, RNA from around 20,000 or 100,000 naive CD8 T cells was divided into five aliquots, of which four were sequenced. The study was a methods study using CD8 T cells to benchmark molecular-identifier clustering-based TCR repertoire sequencing (MIDCIRS) and TCR RNA copy counting. On the study overall, not on this receptor specifically: Even against a background of one million naive CD8 T cells, spiked-in Jurkat TCR RNA amounting to a single cell's worth was reported to be detectable. Modeling gave around 2.7 recovered TCR RNA copies per cell versus around 9.9 by digital PCR, implying around 31% capture efficiency. The naive libraries included spiked-in Jurkat TCR RNA (roughly nine copies' worth), and this Jurkat TCR RNA is not part of the donor repertoire. In CMV-specific effector cells, clones with more than 20 RNA copies accounted for over 99% of molecules, whereas in naive cells such clones accounted for under 1%. Identical TCR molecules sharing a barcode could cause highly expanded clone sizes to be underestimated. When barcode sub-clustering was not used, chimeric consensus sequences inflated TCR diversity, with chimeras reaching as high as 47%.

Reading from cysteine to phenylalanine, the CDR3 counts 16 amino acids. Left in the record is the CDR3 DNA by itself, 48 bases read in frame from the first base. According to the germline V gene, CDR1 reads SGHDT and CDR2 reads YYEEEE. Libraries of naive CD8 T cells were built from approximately 20,000 to 980,000 sorted cells, with 10%, 30% or 50% of the purified RNA used. Naive CD8 T cells were FACS-sorted as CD8+CD4-CCR7+CD45RA+ on a BD FACSAria II into RLT Plus buffer. To test detection sensitivity, Jurkat RNA equivalent to nine to ten TCR copies was spiked into samples of roughly 18,000-1,000,000 naive CD8 T cells. CD8 T cells were enriched with RosetteSep CD8+ T Cell Enrichment Cocktail and Ficoll-Paque, followed by ACK red cell lysis. The library was prepared using PCR. Sequenced on an Illumina HiSeq 4000. Bulk TCR libraries were generated as previously described, with the TCR primers listed in Table S5 used. Purification of total RNA was performed with the Qiagen AllPrep DNA/RNA kit. Before analysis, reads from multiple sequencing runs of one library were combined. The authors processed their data as follows. Only reads with exact TCR constant sequence were kept, trimmed to 150 nt, and grouped by their 12-nt molecular barcodes. Reads in each barcode group were sub-clustered using a 15% Levenshtein threshold, and a quality-weighted consensus sequence was built for each RNA molecule. Non-functional sequences were excluded, and lower-count sequences lying one edit away from another sequence were also excluded. Based on fitting two negative binomial distributions, any barcode sub-cluster with under 20% of the maximum read count was discarded. TCRdb trimmed the raw reads at Q25, called clones with MiXCR and kept productive beta chains. Rows merge per CDR3 protein into single entries with the most common DNA and genes. None of the V and J calls come from the authors' own analysis; TCRdb made them. The sample table contains 65,000 or so distinct CDR3 sequences; only one count was recorded for 18% of them. The ten largest clones capture roughly 1.6% of the sample.

The source material was naive CD8+ T cells from blood, with Jurkat cell RNA spiked in. Sample cell subset or site, as interpreted from the label and publication: FACS-sorted CD8+CD4-CCR7+CD45RA+ naive T cells. Here the chain combines TRBV5-6 and TRBJ2-3, with the D segment possibly TRBD1 or TRBD2, each aligning over 5 bases. The sequence was obtained from a human donor in good health. Some libraries in this study had Jurkat cell RNA spiked in. The CDR3 region reads CAGSLRDGWYTDTQYF. The DNA reads as follows: TGTGCCGGCAGCTTGAGGGACGGGTGGTACACAGATACGCAGTATTTT.